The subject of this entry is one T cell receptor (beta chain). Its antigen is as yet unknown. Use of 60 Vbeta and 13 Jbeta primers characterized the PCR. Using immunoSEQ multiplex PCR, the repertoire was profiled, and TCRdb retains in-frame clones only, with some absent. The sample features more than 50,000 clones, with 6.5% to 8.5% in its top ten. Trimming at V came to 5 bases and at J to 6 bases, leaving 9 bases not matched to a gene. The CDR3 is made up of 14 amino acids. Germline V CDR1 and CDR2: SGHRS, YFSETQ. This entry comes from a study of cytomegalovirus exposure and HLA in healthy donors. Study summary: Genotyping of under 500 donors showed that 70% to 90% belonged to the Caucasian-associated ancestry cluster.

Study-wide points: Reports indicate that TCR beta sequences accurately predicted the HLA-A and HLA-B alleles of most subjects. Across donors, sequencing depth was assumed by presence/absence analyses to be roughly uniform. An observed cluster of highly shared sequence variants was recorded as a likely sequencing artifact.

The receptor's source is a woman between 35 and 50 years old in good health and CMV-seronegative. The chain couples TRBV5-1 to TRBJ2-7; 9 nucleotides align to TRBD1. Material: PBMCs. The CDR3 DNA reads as TGCGCCAGCAGAAGCAGGGACAGGGCGGCCGAGCAGTACTTC. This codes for CASRSRDRAAEQYF. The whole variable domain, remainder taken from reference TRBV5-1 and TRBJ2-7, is KAGVTQTPRYLIKTRGQQVTLSCSPISGHRSVSWYQQTPGQGLQFLFEYFSETQRNKGNFPGRFSGRQFSNSRSEMNVSTLELGDSALYLCASRSRDRAAEQYFGPGTRLTVT.